This TCR beta chain was sequenced during a study of T cells after yellow fever vaccination. The wider study: Preparation used SMART-Seq v4 Ultra Low Input for the low-cell-number fractions. Whole-study findings and limits: Clonotype sharing between CD4 and CD8 compartments was small. Weaker, the secondary response peaked sooner, at day 5 versus 15.

About this clonotype: Its antigen is unidentified.

Each CDR3 protein gets one entry after TCRdb re-called the 5' RACE reads with MiXCR. The sample lists about 160,000 distinct CDR3 sequences, almost 7% occurring once. V was pared by 2 bases and J by 1 base, with 9 bases between. This CDR3 has 15 residues. The germline gives CDR1 MNHNS, CDR2 SASEGT. The specimen was CD4+ T cells sorted from PBMCs, collected more than 4 days after the first yellow fever vaccination. The source of this sequence is a man aged 18 to 29 who received the YFV17D yellow fever vaccine. V and J are TRBV6-1 and TRBJ1-5, with D perhaps matching TRBD1 (5 bases). CDR3 loop: CASSELRGSNQPQHF. CDR3 in DNA: TGTGCCAGCAGTGAATTAAGGGGAAGCAATCAGCCCCAGCATTTT.